One and the same sample provided the 15 T cell receptor beta chains below, sequenced in a study of OX40 agonist ivuxolimab in advanced cancers. The table came from immunoSEQ multiplex PCR; TCRdb's copy has only in-frame clones and leaves some out. The sample has 25,000 to 30,000 clones; approximately 88% are singletons. This sample comprised CD4+ or CD8+ T cells sorted from blood, obtained in a trial of the OX40 agonist ivuxolimab. These receptors originate from an adult with an advanced solid tumor such as melanoma, head and neck, liver or kidney cancer.

The CDR3, as DNA: TGTGCCAGCAGCTCTGGACTAGCGGGGGGTGTGCAGTACTTC. Residues: CASSSGLAGGVQYF. The rearrangement uses TRBV5-4 and TRBJ2-7; 14 bases are a match to TRBD2. The CDR3 is made up of 14 amino acids. Trimming at V came to 3 bases and at J to 9 bases, leaving 5 bases not matched to a gene. Germline CDR1 is SGHNT and CDR2 is YYREEE (reference sequence). Variable domain in full (rest from reference TRBV5-4 and TRBJ2-7): ETGVTQSPTHLIKTRGQQVTLRCSSQSGHNTVSWYQQALGQGPQFIFQYYREEENGRGNFPPRFSGLQFPNYSSELNVNALELDDSALYLCASSSGLAGGVQYFGPGTRLTVT.

This chain links TRBV4-3 with TRBJ2-7; TRBD2 might be the D (5 bases). The CDR3 covers 16 residues. Trimming took 0 bases from V and 4 from J, leaving 16 bases between them. In germline, CDR1 is LGHNA, CDR2 YSLEER. The CDR3 DNA sequence: TGCGCCAGCAGCCAAGAACTAACCTTAGGACTGTACGAGCAGTACTTC. Protein: CASSQELTLGLYEQYF.

CDR3: CASSLEGDTQYF. For the CDR3, the DNA is TGTGCCAGCAGCTTAGAGGGGGATACGCAGTATTTT. V and J are TRBV7-9 and TRBJ2-3, with D possibly TRBD1 on 5 matching bases. CDR3 size: 12 residues. Germline values: CDR1 SEHNR, CDR2 FQNEAQ (reference sequence). Trimming left V 1 base short and J 6 bases short, with 5 bases between.

The V call is TRBV28, the J call TRBJ2-7; a weak D match, TRBD1 (6 bases). V was shortened by 4 bases and J by 4 bases, with 11 bases between the two germline ends. Germline values: CDR1 MDHEN, CDR2 SYDVKM. The CDR3 runs to 13 residues. CDR3 region: CASSSDRVYEQYF. The CDR3 coding sequence is TGTGCCAGCAGTTCGGACAGAGTATACGAGCAGTACTTC.

This chain connects TRBV7-2 to TRBJ1-5; TRBD1 is a possible D gene (5 bases). The CDR3 sequence is 16 residues long. In germline, CDR1 is SGHTA, CDR2 FQGNSA. V was trimmed by 2 bases and J by 6 bases, leaving 17 bases between them. The CDR3 loop is CASSLSGTVGVQPQHF. DNA of the CDR3: TGTGCCAGCAGCTTATCCGGGACTGTGGGGGTTCAGCCCCAGCATTTT.

J is TRBJ2-4 and V is TRBV21-1; the table's D call TRBD1 went unverified against the DNA. TRBV21-1 is an annotated pseudogene. The CDR3 runs to 16 residues. The chain's CDR3 is CASSKARILAKNIQYF. DNA of the CDR3: TGTGCCAGCAGCAAAGCCAGGATCCTAGCCAAAAACATTCAGTACTTC.

J is TRBJ2-2 and V is TRBV5-1; 16 bases line up with TRBD2. In germline, CDR1 is SGHRS, CDR2 YFSETQ. J gave up 4 bases and V 3 bases, and 6 bases lay outside the gene matches. The CDR3 is 18 residues long. The CDR3 nucleotides are TGCGCCAGCAGCTCCGGGACTAGCGGGAGGGGGGTCACCGGGGAGCTGTTTTTT. Its translation is CASSSGTSGRGVTGELFF.

The V gene is TRBV2, the J gene TRBJ2-5; 10 bases line up with TRBD2. CDR3 length: 18 amino acids. V lost 6 bases to trimming and J lost 3 bases; unmatched junction nucleotides: 16. Looked up from germline, CDR1 is SNHLY and CDR2 is FYNNEI. The CDR3 DNA is TGTGCCAGCAGCGCCACCCCCCCGGGACTAGCGATAGAAGAGACCCAGTACTTC. Its protein product is CASSATPPGLAIEETQYF. The full variable domain, its missing parts supplied by reference TRBV2 and TRBJ2-5, is EPEVTQTPSHQVTQMGQEVILRCVPISNHLYFYWYRQILGQKVEFLVSFYNNEISEKSEIFDDQFSVERPDGSNFTLKIRSTKLEDSAMYFCASSATPPGLAIEETQYFGPGTRLLVL.

V is TRBV9 and J is TRBJ2-5; D perhaps matches TRBD1 (5 bases). CDR3 length: 12 residues. V shed 6 bases and J shed 4 bases, with 10 bases lying between them. Per germline, CDR1 SGDLS and CDR2 YYNGEE. DNA for the CDR3: TGTGCCAGCAATAGTGGGGCAGAGACCCAGTACTTC. This gives the protein CASNSGAETQYF.

The rearrangement links TRBV27 to TRBJ2-7, with 11 positions matching TRBD1. The CDR3 contains 15 residues. Looked up from germline, CDR1 is MNHEY and CDR2 is SMNVEV (reference sequence). V shed 3 bases, J shed 3 bases, and the junction held 4 bases outside the gene matches. The CDR3 region has the DNA TGTGCCAGCAGTTTGGGGACAGGGGGATTCTACGAGCAGTACTTC. It translates to CASSLGTGGFYEQYF.

The V call is TRBV5-6, the J call TRBJ1-1; D uncertain. The V end was cut by 1 base, the J end by 11 bases, with 12 bases between. The CDR3 is made up of 12 amino acids. Germline CDR1 SGHDT, CDR2 YYEEEE. The CDR3 DNA is TGTGCCAGCAGCTTGCTGGGCTCCGGGGCTTTCTTT. This gives the protein CASSLLGSGAFF. The variable domain in full, with the rest retrieved from reference TRBV5-6 and TRBJ1-1, is DAGVTQSPTHLIKTRGQQVTLRCSPKSGHDTVSWYQQALGQGPQFIFQYYEEEERQRGNFPDRFSGHQFPNYSSELNVNALLLGDSALYLCASSLLGSGAFFGQGTRLTVV.

The genes are TRBV5-5 and TRBJ1-4, with 8 bases fitting TRBD1. The CDR3 has 17 residues. Germline CDR1 reads SGHKS; CDR2 reads YYEKEE (reference sequence). The V gene end was trimmed by 4 bases and the J gene end by 4 bases; junction bases not matched to a gene: 12. The CDR3 region is CASSLTGGDRVNEKLFF. The CDR3 DNA is TGTGCCAGCAGCCTAACAGGGGGGGATCGCGTTAATGAAAAACTGTTTTTT.

This chain connects TRBV21-1 to TRBJ2-1; the table's D gene call, TRBD2, was not cross checked with the DNA. TRBV21-1 is recorded as a pseudogene. The CDR3 contains 20 residues. The CDR3 protein is CASSPHPGQASGSSYNEQFF. Written as DNA, the CDR3 is TGTGCCAGCAGCCCCCACCCCGGACAGGCTAGCGGGAGCTCCTACAATGAGCAGTTCTTC.

The V and J genes are TRBV7-8 and TRBJ2-5; D is possibly TRBD1 (5 bases). The J call may be incorrect, as the DNA end agrees better with TRBJ2-7. This CDR3 has 13 amino acids. The germline V gene has CDR1 SGHVS and CDR2 FQNEAQ. CDR3 sequence: CASSLGGAGEQYF. In DNA, the CDR3 is TGTGCCAGCAGCTTAGGTGGGGCCGGCGAGCAGTACTTC.

This chain joins TRBV19 and TRBJ1-1, with TRBD1 matching over 10 bases. From germline, CDR1 is LNHDA and CDR2 SQIVND (reference sequence). The CDR3 is 14 residues long. V lost 5 bases to trimming and J lost 1 base; unmatched junction nucleotides: 1. This chain's CDR3 is CASSRQGANTEAFF. CDR3 DNA sequence: TGTGCCAGTAGTCGACAGGGGGCGAACACTGAAGCTTTCTTT.